These 12 T cell receptor beta chains share one sample of origin, sequenced in a study of OX40 agonist ivuxolimab in advanced cancers. Only in-frame clones appear in the TCRdb table, and some are missing; sequencing was by immunoSEQ multiplex PCR. The sample carries about 62,000 clones, roughly 85% recorded once. This sample comprised CD4+ or CD8+ T cells sorted from blood, obtained in a trial of the OX40 agonist ivuxolimab. The receptor set was obtained from an adult with an advanced solid tumor such as melanoma, head and neck, liver or kidney cancer.

The chain has TRBV6-5 and TRBJ2-5; D is unclear. The CDR3 length is 14 residues. CDR1 MNHEY and CDR2 SVGAGI come from the germline V gene. V was clipped by 7 bases and J by 4 bases, with 16 bases between them. CDR3 nucleotides: TGTGCCAGCACCCCTCGGTGGATGGGAGAGACCCAGTACTTC. Translation gives CASTPRWMGETQYF.

CDR3 in DNA: TGTGCCAGCAGTTACACGCCAACAGGGGACTCAGGCTACACCTTC. Residues: CASSYTPTGDSGYTF. This chain connects TRBV6-5 to TRBJ1-2; 7 nucleotides match TRBD1. The CDR3 covers 15 residues. Trimming took 2 bases from V and 8 from J; bases not matched to a gene: 11. In germline, CDR1 is MNHEY, CDR2 SVGAGI.

This clone was found once. DNA for the CDR3: TGTGCCAGTAGTATTGGGGCGGGCTTCACCGGGGAGCTGTTTTTT. It codes for CASSIGAGFTGELFF. The gene calls are TRBV19 and TRBJ2-2; D assignment may be TRBD1 or TRBD2 (5 bases each). Trimming shortened V by 3 bases and J by 4 bases, and 12 bases separated the two germline ends. The CDR3 covers 15 residues. Germline V gives CDR1 LNHDA, CDR2 SQIVND (reference sequence).

The sample holds one count of this clone. V gene TRBV5-1 combines with J gene TRBJ2-7, with D tentatively TRBD2 (7 bases). Germline V gene lookup returns CDR1 SGHRS and CDR2 YFSETQ. The CDR3 totals 16 residues. V shed 1 base and J shed 3 bases, with 17 bases lying between them. CDR3 DNA: TGCGCCAGCAGCTTGATATTGGGGGGGCTCTTCTACGAGCAGTACTTC. Residues: CASSLILGGLFYEQYF.

This rearrangement joins TRBV4-2 to TRBJ2-5, with D unresolved. The J call could be wrong; TRBJ2-7 is a better fit for the DNA end. The CDR3 has 15 residues. Germline V gives CDR1 LGHNA, CDR2 YNFKEQ. In DNA, the CDR3 is TGTGCCAGCAGCCCAGGCGGCGGTGCAGGCTACGAGCAGTACTTC. This translates into CASSPGGGAGYEQYF.

The chain is built from TRBV29-1 and TRBJ2-3; D possibly uses TRBD1 or TRBD2 (6 bases each). Trimming took off 6 bases at V and 2 bases at J, with 9 bases between the two ends. CDR1 is SQVTM and CDR2 is ANQGSEA in the germline V gene. The CDR3 totals 12 residues. CDR3 sequence (DNA): TGCAGCGTGGGGGGCTACACAGATACGCAGTATTTT. This encodes CSVGGYTDTQYF.

The chain has TRBV11-2 and TRBJ1-1; possible D gene TRBD1, 6 bases. There are 14 residues in the CDR3. Trimming cost V 6 bases and J 1 base, with 12 bases left between them. Germline V gives CDR1 SGHAT, CDR2 FQNNGV. The CDR3, as DNA: TGTGCCAGCAGACTTACGACAGGGAACACTGAAGCTTTCTTT. This translates into CASRLTTGNTEAFF.

V is TRBV6-6 and J is TRBJ1-5; 9 nucleotides align to TRBD1. CDR1 and CDR2 from the germline V gene are MNHNY and SVGAGI (reference sequence). V lost 2 bases to trimming and J lost 5 bases; unmatched junction nucleotides: 4. CDR3 length equals 15 residues. CDR3 region: CASSYMDRGYQPQHF. The CDR3 DNA sequence: TGTGCCAGCAGTTACATGGACAGGGGTTATCAGCCCCAGCATTTT.

As to this clone: Other DNA sequences in the sample encode the same CDR3. The chain joins TRBV18 to TRBJ1-3; D not resolved. The germline gives CDR1 KGHSH, CDR2 LQKENI. Trimming took off 3 bases at V and 4 bases at J, with 10 bases between the two ends. The CDR3 has 14 amino acids. The CDR3 coding sequence is TGTGCCAGCTCACCCGGCAGCTCCGGAAACACCATATATTTT. Translating gives CASSPGSSGNTIYF.

The chain joins TRBV28 to TRBJ1-4, with 9 positions matching TRBD1. Per the germline V gene, CDR1 is MDHEN and CDR2 is SYDVKM. Trimming cost V 5 bases and J 7 bases; bases outside gene matches: 8. This CDR3 is built from 15 residues. The CDR3 sequence is CASSTPGTGFEKLFF. The CDR3 nucleotides read TGTGCCAGCAGTACGCCCGGGACAGGGTTTGAAAAACTGTTTTTT. Complete variable domain (other parts from reference TRBV28 and TRBJ1-4): DVKVTQSSRYLVKRTGEKVFLECVQDMDHENMFWYRQDPGLGLRLIYFSYDVKMKEKGDIPEGYSVSREKKERFSLILESASTNQTSMYLCASSTPGTGFEKLFFGSGTQLSVL.

The chain employs TRBV4-1 and TRBJ2-7; 9 bases are shared with TRBD2. J lost 4 bases, V lost 6 bases, and 16 bases had no gene match. This CDR3 spans 17 amino acids. Germline CDR1 reads MGHRA; CDR2 reads YSYEKL. The CDR3 sequence: CASRPNPPAGGIYEQYF. Here the CDR3 DNA reads TGCGCCAGCAGACCAAACCCCCCAGCGGGAGGTATATACGAGCAGTACTTC.

The genes are TRBV15 and TRBJ2-4; D may be TRBD2 (6 bases). The CDR3 consists of 18 residues. Germline lookup yields CDR1 LNHNV and CDR2 YYDKDF (reference sequence). The ends were cut back, 3 bases at V and 2 bases at J, with 20 bases in the middle. The CDR3 nucleotides are TGTGCCACCAGCAGTGCTCCGGGGGACGAGGGTTCCAAAAACATTCAGTACTTC. Translation: CATSSAPGDEGSKNIQYF.